Presented here are 25 T cell receptor beta chains from one specimen sequenced in a study of graft-versus-host responses after intestinal transplantation. Generated by immunoSEQ multiplex PCR, the TCRdb table keeps only in-frame clones and is missing some. The data show around 71,000 clones, 80% to 95% seen once. The input for sequencing was bone marrow, taken 700 to 850 days after intestinal transplantation. These receptors were taken from a human patient who received an intestinal transplant, so some T cells may come from the graft donor.

V and J are TRBV7-9 and TRBJ2-7; 8 bases are a match to TRBD2. Looked up from germline, CDR1 is SEHNR and CDR2 is FQNEAQ (reference sequence). The CDR3 contains 17 residues. Trimming cost V 5 bases and J 5 bases; bases outside gene matches: 17. As DNA, the CDR3 is TGTGCCAGCAGCCTCCCACGGTCACCGGGAGGGGGGGACGAGCAGTACTTC. This encodes CASSLPRSPGGGDEQYF.

The chain joins TRBV28 to TRBJ1-5; D is ambiguous. V lost 8 bases and J 11 bases, leaving 13 bases between the germline ends. Germline V CDR1 and CDR2: MDHEN, SYDVKM. The CDR3 extends over 11 amino acids. The CDR3 sequence: CASGVIRAQHF. DNA for the CDR3: TGTGCCAGCGGGGTTATTCGGGCCCAGCATTTT. Drawing the rest from reference TRBV28 and TRBJ1-5, the complete variable domain is DVKVTQSSRYLVKRTGEKVFLECVQDMDHENMFWYRQDPGLGLRLIYFSYDVKMKEKGDIPEGYSVSREKKERFSLILESASTNQTSMYLCASGVIRAQHFGDGTRLSIL.

This chain joins TRBV7-9 and TRBJ2-5, with D uncertain. CDR3 length: 15 residues. The germline V gene encodes CDR1 SEHNR and CDR2 FQNEAQ (reference sequence). Trimming pared 1 base from V and 2 bases from J, leaving 11 bases between. The CDR3 region is CASSLGLNTQETQYF. The CDR3 region has the DNA TGTGCCAGCAGCTTAGGGCTTAACACTCAAGAGACCCAGTACTTC.

The rearrangement joins TRBV10-1 to TRBJ1-6; 9 bases agree with TRBD1. The trim removed 6 bases at V and 7 bases at J, leaving 13 bases unmatched. Germline V gene data show CDR1 as WNHNN and CDR2 as SYGVQD (reference sequence). The length of the CDR3 is 17 residues. The chain's CDR3 is CASRPHRGRVMNSPLHF. CDR3 nucleotides: TGCGCCAGCAGACCCCACAGGGGGCGCGTAATGAATTCACCCCTCCACTTT.

V is TRBV7-6 and J is TRBJ2-2; D not resolved. The CDR3 consists of 13 residues. Trimming pared 5 bases from V and 8 bases from J, leaving 12 bases between. CDR1 and CDR2 (germline): SGHVS, FNYEAQ. CDR3 bases: TGTGCCAGCAGCCACACGGCTTCTGGGGAGCTGTTTTTT. Protein: CASSHTASGELFF. Supplemented by reference TRBV7-6 and TRBJ2-2, the full variable domain reads GAGVSQSPRYKVTKRGQDVALRCDPISGHVSLYWYRQALGQGPEFLTYFNYEAQQDKSGLPNDRFSAERPEGSISTLTIQRTEQRDSAMYRCASSHTASGELFFGEGSRLTVL.

The chain joins TRBV7-3 to TRBJ2-3; tentatively, D is TRBD2 (5 bases). Germline V gene data show CDR1 as SGHTA and CDR2 as FQGTGA. The CDR3 has 15 amino acids. Trimming pared 0 bases from V and 2 bases from J, leaving 9 bases between. The CDR3 here is CASSLTGELTDTQYF. The CDR3, as DNA: TGTGCCAGCAGCTTAACTGGGGAGCTCACAGATACGCAGTATTTT.

The chain uses TRBV7-9 and TRBJ2-2; no reliable D call. This CDR3 contains 13 residues. V lost 1 base and J lost 6, with 6 bases in between. The V gene's germline CDR1 is SEHNR and CDR2 FQNEAQ (reference sequence). The CDR3 DNA follows: TGTGCCAGCAGCTTAGGGTTTGCCGGGGAGCTGTTTTTT. This codes for CASSLGFAGELFF.

The CDR3 DNA sequence: TGTGCCAGCAGCAAAAGGACTAGGGGGCCCAGAGTCGGGCAGTACTTC. Protein sequence: CASSKRTRGPRVGQYF. This sequence joins TRBV21-1 and TRBJ2-7. TRBV21-1 is recorded as a pseudogene. CDR3 size: 16 residues.

As DNA, the CDR3 is TGTGCCAGCAGCCAAGGGACAGCTAATGAAAAACTGTTTTTT. Translated, it gives CASSQGTANEKLFF. V is TRBV7-9 and J is TRBJ1-4; 7 bases match TRBD1. Trimming at V came to 5 bases and at J to 3 bases, leaving 3 bases not matched to a gene. Germline lookup yields CDR1 SEHNR and CDR2 FQNEAQ (reference sequence). The CDR3 consists of 14 residues.

The chain is built from TRBV5-1 and TRBJ2-2; 8 nucleotides match TRBD1. The CDR3 covers 16 residues. Per germline, CDR1 SGHRS and CDR2 YFSETQ. The ends lost 1 base at V and 6 bases at J; junction bases unmatched: 8. CDR3 protein: CASSLTARGLAGELFF. The CDR3 coding sequence is TGCGCCAGCAGCTTGACGGCCAGGGGGCTGGCCGGGGAGCTGTTTTTT. Complete variable domain (other parts from reference TRBV5-1 and TRBJ2-2): KAGVTQTPRYLIKTRGQQVTLSCSPISGHRSVSWYQQTPGQGLQFLFEYFSETQRNKGNFPGRFSGRQFSNSRSEMNVSTLELGDSALYLCASSLTARGLAGELFFGEGSRLTVL.

The gene calls are TRBV6-5 and TRBJ2-1; D uncertain. With 3 bases removed from V and 10 bases from J, the gap between germline ends came to 7 bases. The CDR3 runs to 11 residues. In germline, CDR1 is MNHEY, CDR2 SVGAGI. The CDR3 region has the DNA TGTGCCAGCAGTTATTCGTTGGAGCAGTTCTTC. It encodes CASSYSLEQFF.

The chain uses TRBV10-1 and TRBJ1-2; no definite D call. Trimming removed 10 bases from V and 4 bases from J, with 16 bases in between. CDR1 is WNHNN, CDR2 SYGVQD, per germline (reference sequence). The CDR3 runs to 13 residues. CDR3 in DNA: TGCGCCACCCCCGCGTCCGGAGGCTATGGCTACACCTTC. Translated: CATPASGGYGYTF.

The V gene is TRBV27, the J gene TRBJ2-7, with D perhaps matching TRBD1 or TRBD2 (6 bases each). Germline V gene lookup returns CDR1 MNHEY and CDR2 SMNVEV (reference sequence). This CDR3 has 16 residues. V was cut by 5 bases and J by 5 bases, with 22 bases left in between. CDR3 nucleotides: TGTGCCAGCAGTAGGGGCCGGGGGCGTCTGGGGGACGAGCAGTACTTC. Translated: CASSRGRGRLGDEQYF.

V gene TRBV4-2 combines with J gene TRBJ1-1; TRBD1 might be the D (6 bases). The CDR3 is 12 residues long. The V gene's germline CDR1 is LGHNA and CDR2 YNFKEQ. V lost 3 bases to trimming and J lost 8 bases, with 10 bases between them. The CDR3 coding sequence is TGTGCCAGCAGCCACCTTACAGGGGAAGCTTTCTTT. Translated, it gives CASSHLTGEAFF.

J is TRBJ2-5 and V is TRBV7-9; tentative D call: TRBD2 (6 bases). This CDR3 is 14 amino acids long. Between the trimmed V and J ends, which lost 5 bases and 1 base, there was a span of 11 bases. Looked up from germline, CDR1 is SEHNR and CDR2 is FQNEAQ (reference sequence). The CDR3 reads CASSGGLSQETQYF. The CDR3 bases are TGTGCCAGCAGCGGAGGACTATCCCAAGAGACCCAGTACTTC.

This chain uses TRBV7-9 with TRBJ2-7; TRBD1 or TRBD2 may be the D gene (6 bases each). The CDR3 covers 15 residues. The ends were cut back, 5 bases at V and 2 bases at J, with 16 bases in the middle. Germline V CDR1 and CDR2: SEHNR, FQNEAQ (reference sequence). The CDR3 sequence: CASSPSRRGTYEQYF. The CDR3 DNA follows: TGTGCCAGCAGCCCAAGCCGGAGGGGGACCTACGAGCAGTACTTC.

The J gene is TRBJ2-3, the V gene TRBV7-6; 9 bases match TRBD2. The CDR3 consists of 17 residues. Germline assignment: CDR1 SGHVS and CDR2 FNYEAQ. V shed 5 bases and J 7 bases; nucleotides not matched to a gene: 16. The DNA for the CDR3 is TGTGCCAGCAGCCCCAAGGAGCGGGGGGACCTCAGACATACGCAGTATTTT. It yields the protein CASSPKERGDLRHTQYF.

The chain couples TRBV11-2 to TRBJ2-1, with TRBD2 as a possible D gene (5 bases). V was pared by 4 bases and J by 4 bases, with 14 bases between. Germline lookup yields CDR1 SGHAT and CDR2 FQNNGV. The CDR3 spans 15 residues. CDR3 sequence reads: CASSSRVNTYNEQFF. In DNA, the CDR3 is TGTGCCAGCAGCTCGAGGGTAAACACATACAATGAGCAGTTCTTC.

The gene calls are TRBV6-5 and TRBJ2-1; TRBD2 is a possible D gene (5 bases). V was clipped by 5 bases and J by 10 bases, with 12 bases between them. Per the germline V gene, CDR1 is MNHEY and CDR2 is SVGAGI. CDR3 size: 12 residues. The CDR3 coding sequence is TGTGCCAGCAGTCGGACTCCCCGCGAGCAGTTCTTC. Translating it yields CASSRTPREQFF.

The gene calls are TRBV4-1 and TRBJ2-5; D is unclear. Germline V gives CDR1 MGHRA, CDR2 YSYEKL. The CDR3 is made up of 16 amino acids. V lost 0 bases, J lost 4 bases, and 15 bases lay in between. CDR3: CASSQDRQPPRETQYF. In nucleotides, the CDR3 is TGCGCCAGCAGCCAAGATCGTCAGCCCCCCAGAGAGACCCAGTACTTC.

Remarks on this clone: An end of the junction differs from the germline gene, which may be a read error. The CDR3 region is CASTLGQSSDF. For the CDR3, the DNA is TGTGCCAGCACCCTAGGACAGAGTTCAGATTTT. The gene calls are TRBV7-9 and TRBJ2-3; possibly TRBD1 for D (6 bases). The CDR3 loop spans 11 amino acids. Germline-derived CDR1 and CDR2 are SEHNR and FQNEAQ (reference sequence).

This clone has only one observation. The V gene is TRBV5-4, the J gene TRBJ2-7, with TRBD1 identical over 9 bases. The CDR3 totals 14 residues. J gave up 5 bases and V 4 bases, and 7 bases lay outside the gene matches. Germline-derived CDR1 and CDR2 are SGHNT and YYREEE (reference sequence). CDR3 protein: CASSGQGKEDEQYF. The CDR3 DNA is TGTGCCAGCAGCGGACAGGGGAAGGAGGACGAGCAGTACTTC.

The chain is built from TRBV6-5 and TRBJ2-1; D might be TRBD2 (5 bases). Germline V gives CDR1 MNHEY, CDR2 SVGAGI. The CDR3 loop spans 12 amino acids. Trimming removed 2 bases at V and 8 bases at J, with 7 bases between. CDR3 protein: CASSYEGDEQFF. The CDR3, as DNA: TGTGCCAGCAGTTACGAGGGCGATGAGCAGTTCTTC.

The rearrangement links TRBV6-1 to TRBJ2-1; possible D gene TRBD1, 5 bases. Germline values: CDR1 MNHNS, CDR2 SASEGT. The V end lost 0 bases, the J end lost 8 bases, and 8 bases lay between the germline ends. The CDR3 has 13 amino acids. CDR3 nucleotides: TGTGCCAGCAGTGAAGCAAGGGGCCATGAGCAGTTCTTC. Translated, it gives CASSEARGHEQFF.

J is TRBJ1-5 and V is TRBV6-5, with D hard to call. The V gene lost 0 bases and the J gene lost 5 bases, with 11 bases spanning the gap. The germline V gene encodes CDR1 MNHEY and CDR2 SVGAGI. There are 15 residues in the CDR3. CDR3 nucleotide sequence: TGTGCCAGCAGTTACTCTGGCGGAACCCATCAGCCCCAGCATTTT. This codes for CASSYSGGTHQPQHF.